This T cell receptor beta chain was found in a study of blood T cell repertoires in COVID-19. Study-wide background: T cells, B-cell-depleted T cells, or PBMCs provided the cDNA or gDNA that served as material.

Cohort assignment relied on participant-reported clinical history. CDR3 size: 16 residues. The V end was cut by 3 bases, the J end by 0 bases, with 12 bases between. Germline CDR1 and CDR2: SEHNR and FQNEAQ (reference sequence). The table came from immunoSEQ multiplex PCR; TCRdb's copy has only in-frame clones and leaves some out. The sample has 200,000 to 300,000 clones, approximately 86% seen once; the top ten hold approximately 2.4%. This sequence originates from a woman aged 18-29 years who had recovered from COVID-19. V gene TRBV7-9 combines with J gene TRBJ1-3; D uncertain. Sequenced material: PBMCs or T cells enriched from blood (not recorded which). The CDR3 DNA reads as TGTGCCAGCAGCTTGGCCACAGTACTCTCTGGAAACACCATATATTTT. Its protein is CASSLATVLSGNTIYF.